A few counts support the clone carrying this TCR beta chain. What it recognizes is unknown. This specimen comes from a study of T cell repertoires in aging, cancer and after chemotherapy. Across the study: Six age groups, ranging from 30 or younger to 70 or older, included the donors. Over several months to years, re-sampled healthy donor repertoires clearly shared clones.

The template was genomic DNA from peripheral blood, not RNA. The ends were cut back, 4 bases at V and 5 bases at J, with 11 bases in the middle. The CDR3 has 14 amino acids. Germline V CDR1 and CDR2: LGHNA, YSLEER. Study observations and caveats: Loss of evenness, beyond lost richness, contributed to age-related TCR diversity decline in cancer patients.

Multiplex touch-down PCR with TRB-A/B primers amplified rearranged V-D-J TRB sequences. TCRdb redid the calling of the multiplex PCR reads with MiXCR, one entry per CDR3 protein. The data show under 12,000 distinct CDR3 sequences, 25% to 30% seen once. The chain joins TRBV4-3 to TRBJ1-4; D gene ambiguous. This receptor was identified in a human donor in good health. The sample taken for sequencing was blood. The CDR3 DNA reads TGCGCCAGCAGCCCTCGGTTCTCAAATGAAAAACTGTTTTTT. Protein: CASSPRFSNEKLFF.